The 17 T cell receptor beta chains below were found in one sample sequenced in a study of blood T cell repertoires in COVID-19. Here immunoSEQ multiplex PCR was the method, and the copy in TCRdb shows in-frame clones only, minus some. The repertoire holds 300,000 to 400,000 clones, with 85% to 90% as singletons. The source material was PBMCs or T cells enriched from blood (not recorded which). These receptors all stem from a woman aged 30 to 39 with acute COVID-19.

The chain has TRBV18 and TRBJ2-7, with D tentatively TRBD1 (6 bases). The CDR3 has 13 amino acids. Germline V CDR1 and CDR2: KGHSH, LQKENI. The V and J ends lost 3 bases and 3 bases respectively, with 9 bases between them. CDR3 coding DNA: TGTGCCAGCTCACCGCAGGGGAACTACGAGCAGTACTTC. Protein sequence: CASSPQGNYEQYF.

J is TRBJ2-1 and V is TRBV5-1; tentative D call: TRBD1 (6 bases). The CDR3 has 15 residues. Germline V lookup: CDR1 SGHRS, CDR2 YFSETQ. V shed 5 bases and J shed 3 bases, with 15 bases lying between them. CDR3 amino acids: CASRTLGAVYNEQFF. CDR3 bases: TGCGCCAGCAGAACCCTGGGGGCCGTCTACAATGAGCAGTTCTTC.

The chain joins TRBV4-1 to TRBJ1-2; D not resolved. From germline, CDR1 is MGHRA and CDR2 YSYEKL. CDR3 length: 13 residues. The ends were cut back, 0 bases at V and 8 bases at J, with 10 bases in the middle. The CDR3 sequence: CASSQESGWGYTF. CDR3 bases: TGCGCCAGCAGCCAAGAATCAGGTTGGGGCTACACCTTC.

The chain couples TRBV19 to TRBJ1-3; D uncertain. V gave up 0 bases and J gave up 0 bases, with 9 bases separating them. This CDR3 has 16 amino acids. Germline CDR1 and CDR2: LNHDA and SQIVND (reference sequence). CDR3 DNA sequence: TGTGCCAGTAGTATAGATCGACGGAGCTCTGGAAACACCATATATTTT. This translates into CASSIDRRSSGNTIYF.

V usage is TRBV6-5 and J usage is TRBJ2-7; TRBD1 agrees at 10 bases. CDR1 is MNHEY and CDR2 is SVGAGI in the germline V gene. This CDR3 is 15 amino acids long. J gave up 2 bases and V 6 bases, and 7 bases lay outside the gene matches. For the CDR3, the DNA is TGTGCCAGCAGCATGGGACAGGGGATCGCCTACGAGCAGTACTTC. It is translated as CASSMGQGIAYEQYF.

The gene calls are TRBV27 and TRBJ1-2; the match to TRBD1 covers 8 bases. V shed 8 bases, J shed 2 bases, and the junction held 7 bases outside the gene matches. The CDR3 is 14 residues long. From germline, CDR1 is MNHEY and CDR2 SMNVEV (reference sequence). CDR3 nucleotide sequence: TGTGCCAGCGGCCGACCAGGGGGCAACTATGGCTACACCTTC. Its translation: CASGRPGGNYGYTF.

This chain uses TRBV7-2 with TRBJ2-3; the match to TRBD2 covers 8 bases. Germline CDR1 and CDR2: SGHTA and FQGNSA. V was clipped by 7 bases and J by 2 bases; unmatched bases: 11. This CDR3 has 16 amino acids. CDR3 in amino acids: CASTFPGRGVTDTQYF. As DNA, the CDR3 is TGTGCCAGCACCTTTCCCGGGCGGGGGGTCACAGATACGCAGTATTTT.

The chain joins TRBV5-4 to TRBJ1-1, with D maybe TRBD1 (6 bases). This CDR3 contains 14 residues. Germline loops: CDR1 SGHNT, CDR2 YYREEE (reference sequence). Trimming pared 5 bases from V and 1 base from J, leaving 12 bases between. CDR3 amino acids: CASRARQENTEAFF. DNA for the CDR3: TGTGCCAGCAGAGCAAGACAGGAGAACACTGAAGCTTTCTTT.

The genes are TRBV6-2 or TRBV6-3 and TRBJ2-3; TRBD2 aligns across 10 bases. With 3 bases clipped from V and 0 bases from J, the junction kept 9 bases outside the gene matches. CDR1 and CDR2 from the germline V gene are MNHEY and SVGEGT. CDR3 length: 18 amino acids. CDR3 region: CASSYYGASGGSTDTQYF. In DNA form, the CDR3 reads TGTGCCAGCAGTTATTATGGGGCTAGCGGGGGAAGCACAGATACGCAGTATTTT.

This chain uses TRBV7-9 with TRBJ1-3; D remains unclear. This CDR3 comprises 12 residues. Trimming stripped 1 base from V and 12 bases from J, with 10 bases between. The germline V gene encodes CDR1 SEHNR and CDR2 FQNEAQ (reference sequence). The chain's CDR3 is CASSLDPGIIYF. In DNA form, the CDR3 reads TGTGCCAGCAGCTTAGACCCGGGTATCATATATTTT.

As for this clone: Other nucleotide sequences in the sample specify the same CDR3. The chain carries TRBV29-1 and TRBJ2-2, with TRBD1 identical over 7 bases. The length of the CDR3 is 15 residues. Germline trimming cut 0 bases from V and 7 bases from J; bases unmatched to any gene: 8. Per germline, CDR1 SQVTM and CDR2 ANQGSEA. CDR3 nucleotide sequence: TGCAGCGTTGAAGATCGAATAGGGACAGTCGGGGAGCTGTTTTTT. It translates to CSVEDRIGTVGELFF.

The chain has TRBV4-1 and TRBJ2-7, with D maybe TRBD1 (6 bases). The CDR3 is 14 residues long. Trimming left V 6 bases short and J 4 bases short, with 16 bases between. From germline, CDR1 is MGHRA and CDR2 YSYEKL. CDR3 in amino acids: CASSQPNRDYEQYF. The CDR3 DNA follows: TGCGCCAGCAGTCAGCCGAACAGGGATTACGAGCAGTACTTC.

V is TRBV5-6 and J is TRBJ1-3, with 8 positions matching TRBD1. Germline values: CDR1 SGHDT, CDR2 YYEEEE. The CDR3 runs 19 residues. Germline trimming cut 6 bases from V and 1 base from J; bases unmatched to any gene: 18. CDR3 loop: CASTLRAGGRLPSGNTIYF. DNA of the CDR3: TGTGCCAGCACCCTCCGGGCAGGGGGCCGTTTACCTTCTGGAAACACCATATATTTT. Variable domain in full (rest from reference TRBV5-6 and TRBJ1-3): DAGVTQSPTHLIKTRGQQVTLRCSPKSGHDTVSWYQQALGQGPQFIFQYYEEEERQRGNFPDRFSGHQFPNYSSELNVNALLLGDSALYLCASTLRAGGRLPSGNTIYFGEGSWLTVV.

The chain uses TRBV3-1 (or the pseudogene TRBV3-2) and TRBJ2-7; D unresolved. The CDR3 runs 13 residues. CDR1 is LGHDT and CDR2 is YNNKEL in the germline V gene (reference sequence). V was trimmed by 1 base and J by 4 bases, leaving 8 bases between them. CDR3 DNA: TGTGCCAGCAGCCAAGTAAATGTATACGAGCAGTACTTC. This sequence encodes CASSQVNVYEQYF.

This sequence joins TRBV5-5 and TRBJ2-7; D may be TRBD2 (6 bases). The germline V gene encodes CDR1 SGHKS and CDR2 YYEKEE (reference sequence). The CDR3 is 15 amino acids. The V gene lost 0 bases and the J gene lost 3 bases, with 13 bases spanning the gap. CDR3 region: CASSLEPLGGYEQYF. CDR3 DNA sequence: TGTGCCAGCAGCTTGGAGCCCCTGGGGGGCTACGAGCAGTACTTC.

The gene calls are TRBV24-1 and TRBJ2-6, with D perhaps TRBD1 (6 bases). Germline CDR1 and CDR2: KGHDR and SFDVKD. The CDR3 runs to 16 residues. The V end lost 5 bases, the J end lost 2 bases, and 12 bases lay between the germline ends. The CDR3 coding sequence is TGTGCCACCAGTGGGGGGCCAGGGGCTGGGGCCAACGTCCTGACTTTC. This sequence encodes CATSGGPGAGANVLTF.

This clone was seen only a few times. The chain employs TRBV6-1 and TRBJ1-1, with D possibly being TRBD1 (6 bases). CDR3 size: 15 residues. V lost 2 bases and J lost 0, with 10 bases in between. Germline CDR1 MNHNS, CDR2 SASEGT. DNA for the CDR3: TGTGCCAGCAGTGAACCGACAGGTATGAACACTGAAGCTTTCTTT. Its translation is CASSEPTGMNTEAFF.